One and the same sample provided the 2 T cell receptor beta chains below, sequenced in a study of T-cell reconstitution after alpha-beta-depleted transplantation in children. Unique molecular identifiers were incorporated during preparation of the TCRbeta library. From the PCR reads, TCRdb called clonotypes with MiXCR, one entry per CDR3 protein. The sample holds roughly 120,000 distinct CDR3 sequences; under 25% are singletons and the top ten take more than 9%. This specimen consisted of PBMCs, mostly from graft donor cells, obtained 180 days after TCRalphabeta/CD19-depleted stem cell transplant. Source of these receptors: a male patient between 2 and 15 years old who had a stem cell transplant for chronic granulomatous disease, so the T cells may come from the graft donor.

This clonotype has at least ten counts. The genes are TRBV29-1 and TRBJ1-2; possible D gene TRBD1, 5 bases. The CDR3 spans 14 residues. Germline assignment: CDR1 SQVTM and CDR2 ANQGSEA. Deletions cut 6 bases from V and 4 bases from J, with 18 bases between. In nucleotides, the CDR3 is TGCAGCGTGAACATTCCGGGACGGCCCTATGGCTACACCTTC. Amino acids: CSVNIPGRPYGYTF.

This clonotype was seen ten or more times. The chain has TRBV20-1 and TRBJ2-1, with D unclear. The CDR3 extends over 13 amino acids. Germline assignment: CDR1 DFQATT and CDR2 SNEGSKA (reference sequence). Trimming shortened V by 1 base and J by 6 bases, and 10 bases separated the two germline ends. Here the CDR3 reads CSARARLPNEQFF. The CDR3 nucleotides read TGCAGTGCTAGAGCCAGACTTCCCAATGAGCAGTTCTTC.